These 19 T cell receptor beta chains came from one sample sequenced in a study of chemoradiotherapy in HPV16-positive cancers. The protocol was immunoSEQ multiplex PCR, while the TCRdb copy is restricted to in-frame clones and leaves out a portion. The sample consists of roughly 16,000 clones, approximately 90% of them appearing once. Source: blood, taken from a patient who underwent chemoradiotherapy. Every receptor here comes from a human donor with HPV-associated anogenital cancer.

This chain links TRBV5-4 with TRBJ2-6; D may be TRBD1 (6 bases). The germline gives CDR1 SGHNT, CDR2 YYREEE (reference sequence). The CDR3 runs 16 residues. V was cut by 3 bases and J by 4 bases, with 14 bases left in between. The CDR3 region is CASSSHQGKGANVLTF. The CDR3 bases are TGTGCCAGCAGCTCTCACCAGGGGAAAGGGGCCAACGTCCTGACTTTC. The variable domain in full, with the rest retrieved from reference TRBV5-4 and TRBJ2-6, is ETGVTQSPTHLIKTRGQQVTLRCSSQSGHNTVSWYQQALGQGPQFIFQYYREEENGRGNFPPRFSGLQFPNYSSELNVNALELDDSALYLCASSSHQGKGANVLTFGAGSRLTVL.

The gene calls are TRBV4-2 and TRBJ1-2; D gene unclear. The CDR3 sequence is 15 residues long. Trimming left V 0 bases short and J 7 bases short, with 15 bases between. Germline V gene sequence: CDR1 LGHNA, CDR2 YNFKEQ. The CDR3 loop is CASSQDVSLLGGYTF. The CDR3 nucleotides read TGTGCCAGCAGCCAAGACGTATCTTTATTAGGTGGCTACACCTTC.

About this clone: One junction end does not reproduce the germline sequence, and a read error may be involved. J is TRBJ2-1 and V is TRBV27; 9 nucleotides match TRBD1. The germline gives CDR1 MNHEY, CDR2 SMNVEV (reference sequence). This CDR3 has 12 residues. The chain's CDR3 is CASSTPGTGSVF. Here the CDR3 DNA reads TGTGCCAGCAGCACCCCCGGGACAGGGTCGGTCTTC.

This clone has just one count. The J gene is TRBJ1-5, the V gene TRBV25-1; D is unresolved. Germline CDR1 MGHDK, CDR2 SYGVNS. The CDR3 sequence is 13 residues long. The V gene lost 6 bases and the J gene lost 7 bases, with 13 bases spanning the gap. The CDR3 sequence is CASSGFGSQPQHF. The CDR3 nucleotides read TGTGCCAGCAGCGGATTCGGGAGCCAGCCCCAGCATTTT.

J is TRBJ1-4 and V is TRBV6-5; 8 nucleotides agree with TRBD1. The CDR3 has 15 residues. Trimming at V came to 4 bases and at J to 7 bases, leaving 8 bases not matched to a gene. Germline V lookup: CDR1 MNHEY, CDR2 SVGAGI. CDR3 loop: CASSSTGQAFEKLFF. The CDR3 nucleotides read TGTGCCAGCAGTTCAACGGGACAGGCATTTGAAAAACTGTTTTTT.

The CDR3 reads CASSYQKPPSNQPQHF. The CDR3 DNA reads as TGTGCCAGCAGTTACCAAAAGCCTCCTAGCAATCAGCCCCAGCATTTT. The chain has TRBV6-5 and TRBJ1-5; D unresolved. Trimming pared 2 bases from V and 0 bases from J, leaving 11 bases between. Germline CDR1 and CDR2: MNHEY and SVGAGI. This CDR3 is 16 amino acids long.

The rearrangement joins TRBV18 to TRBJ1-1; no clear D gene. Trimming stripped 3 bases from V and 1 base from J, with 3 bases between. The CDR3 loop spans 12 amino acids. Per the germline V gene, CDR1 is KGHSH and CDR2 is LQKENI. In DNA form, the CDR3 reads TGTGCCAGCTCACCGGGGAACACTGAAGCTTTCTTT. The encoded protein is CASSPGNTEAFF.

CDR3 DNA sequence: TGCAGCGGGGACAGGGAGAACACTGAAGCTTTCTTT. Translating gives CSGDRENTEAFF. The V and J genes are TRBV29-1 and TRBJ1-1, with 9 bases lining up with TRBD1. Germline CDR1 is SQVTM and CDR2 is ANQGSEA. The CDR3 runs 12 residues. Unmatched junction bases numbered 1, after V lost 7 bases and J lost 1 base. Complete variable domain (other parts from reference TRBV29-1 and TRBJ1-1): SAVISQKPSRDICQRGTSLTIQCQVDSQVTMMFWYRQQPGQSLTLIATANQGSEATYESGFVIDKFPISRPNLTFSTLTVSNMSPEDSSIYLCSGDRENTEAFFGQGTRLTVV.

For the CDR3, the DNA is TGTGCCAGCTCACCCCCGAGTACGGGTTGGGAATATGGCTACACCTTC. This translates into CASSPPSTGWEYGYTF. This chain connects TRBV18 to TRBJ1-2; D call uncertain. Trimming pared 3 bases from V and 5 bases from J, leaving 19 bases between. This CDR3 comprises 16 residues. Germline CDR1 and CDR2: KGHSH and LQKENI.

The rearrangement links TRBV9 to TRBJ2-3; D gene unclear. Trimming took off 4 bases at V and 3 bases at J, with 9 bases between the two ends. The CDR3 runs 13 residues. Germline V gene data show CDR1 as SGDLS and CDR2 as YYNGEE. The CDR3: CASSTNPTDTQYF. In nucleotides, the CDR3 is TGTGCCAGCAGCACGAATCCGACAGATACGCAGTATTTT.

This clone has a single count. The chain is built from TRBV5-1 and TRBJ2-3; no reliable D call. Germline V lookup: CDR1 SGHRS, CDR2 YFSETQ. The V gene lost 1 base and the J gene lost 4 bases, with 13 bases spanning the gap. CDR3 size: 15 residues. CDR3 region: CASSLLWGRSDTQYF. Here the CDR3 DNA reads TGCGCCAGCAGCTTGTTATGGGGTAGGTCAGATACGCAGTATTTT.

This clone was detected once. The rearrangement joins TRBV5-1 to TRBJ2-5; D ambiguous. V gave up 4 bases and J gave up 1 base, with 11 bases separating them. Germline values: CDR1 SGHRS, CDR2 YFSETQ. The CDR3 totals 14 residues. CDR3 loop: CASSPKGPQETQYF. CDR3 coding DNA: TGCGCCAGCAGCCCTAAGGGCCCCCAAGAGACCCAGTACTTC.

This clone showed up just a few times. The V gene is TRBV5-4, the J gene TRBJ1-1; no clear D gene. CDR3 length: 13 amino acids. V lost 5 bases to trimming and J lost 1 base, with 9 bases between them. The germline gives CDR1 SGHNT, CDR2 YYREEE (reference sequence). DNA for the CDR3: TGTGCCAGCAGTTTCGACGGGAACACTGAAGCTTTCTTT. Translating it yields CASSFDGNTEAFF.

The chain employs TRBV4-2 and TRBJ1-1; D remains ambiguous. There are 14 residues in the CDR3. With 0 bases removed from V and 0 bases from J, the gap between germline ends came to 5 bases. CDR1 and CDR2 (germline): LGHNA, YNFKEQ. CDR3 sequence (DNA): TGTGCCAGCAGCCAAGATCGGGTGAACACTGAAGCTTTCTTT. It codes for CASSQDRVNTEAFF.

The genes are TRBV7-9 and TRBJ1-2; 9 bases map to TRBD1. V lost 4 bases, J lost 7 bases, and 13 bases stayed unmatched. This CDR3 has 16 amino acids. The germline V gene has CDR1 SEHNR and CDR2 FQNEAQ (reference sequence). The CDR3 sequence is CASSSTKYDRGSGYTF. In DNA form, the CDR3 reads TGTGCCAGCAGCTCCACGAAATACGACAGGGGGTCTGGCTACACCTTC.

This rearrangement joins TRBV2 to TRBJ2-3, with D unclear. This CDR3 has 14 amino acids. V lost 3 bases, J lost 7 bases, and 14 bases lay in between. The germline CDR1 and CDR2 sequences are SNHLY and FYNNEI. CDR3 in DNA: TGTGCCAGCAGTGAGTCTAGTCTGTTGAATACGCAGTATTTT. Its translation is CASSESSLLNTQYF.

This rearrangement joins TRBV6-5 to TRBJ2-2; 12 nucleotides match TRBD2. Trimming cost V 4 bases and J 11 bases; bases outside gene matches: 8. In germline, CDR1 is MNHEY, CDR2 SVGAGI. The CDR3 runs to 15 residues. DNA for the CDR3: TGTGCCAGCAGTTTGGGACTAGCGGGTGGGGGAGAGCTGTTTTTT. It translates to CASSLGLAGGGELFF.

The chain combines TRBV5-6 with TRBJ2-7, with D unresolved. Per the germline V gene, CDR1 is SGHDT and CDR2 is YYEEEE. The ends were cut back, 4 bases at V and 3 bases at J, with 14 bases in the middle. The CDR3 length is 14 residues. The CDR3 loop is CASSLYVSVYEQYF. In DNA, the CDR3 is TGTGCCAGCAGCCTGTATGTTTCGGTCTACGAGCAGTACTTC.

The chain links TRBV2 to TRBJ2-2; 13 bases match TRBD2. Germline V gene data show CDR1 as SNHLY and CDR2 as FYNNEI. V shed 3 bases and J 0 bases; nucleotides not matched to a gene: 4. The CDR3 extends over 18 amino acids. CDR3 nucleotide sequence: TGTGCCAGCAGTGATGGACTAGCGGGGGCCACGAACACCGGGGAGCTGTTTTTT. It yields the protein CASSDGLAGATNTGELFF.